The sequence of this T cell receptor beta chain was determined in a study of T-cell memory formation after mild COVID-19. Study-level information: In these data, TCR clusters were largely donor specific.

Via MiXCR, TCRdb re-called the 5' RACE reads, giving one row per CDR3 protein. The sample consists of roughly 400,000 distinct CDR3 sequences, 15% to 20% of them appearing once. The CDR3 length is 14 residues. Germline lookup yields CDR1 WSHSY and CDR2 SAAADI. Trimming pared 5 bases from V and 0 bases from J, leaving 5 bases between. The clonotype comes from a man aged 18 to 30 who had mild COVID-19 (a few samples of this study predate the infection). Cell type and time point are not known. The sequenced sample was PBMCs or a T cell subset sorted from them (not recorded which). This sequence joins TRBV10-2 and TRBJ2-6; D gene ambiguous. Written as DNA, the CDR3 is TGCGCCAGCAGTTGGACCTCTGGGGCCAACGTCCTGACTTTC. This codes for CASSWTSGANVLTF.